The clone carrying this TCR beta chain has only a few counts. The antigen remains undetermined. cDNA synthesis used the whole RNA isolate, giving expressed TCRB sequences. The average output of naive, central memory and regulatory T cell samples was several million reads. TCRdb's table, derived via immunoSEQ multiplex PCR, lists solely in-frame clones and lacks some. The sample has 310,000 or so clones, approximately 16% seen once; the top ten hold 0.015% to 0.017%. The CDR3 totals 14 residues. CDR1 is SGDLS, CDR2 YYNGEE, per germline. V was pared by 0 bases and J by 6 bases, with 11 bases between. This record belongs to a study of beta chain features in type 1 diabetes. Study at large: Over all samples combined, about 100,000,000 sorted cells were examined. Overall study findings and caveats: Highly expressing activated T cells could be over-counted with a cDNA template. Within each of all four CD4+ subsets, Type 1 diabetes patients had TCRB CDR3s that were moderately but significantly shorter.

The chain carries TRBV9 and TRBJ2-3; D unresolved. The sequence was obtained from a man between 18 and 29 years old with type 1 diabetes. Sequenced: naive CD4+ T cells from blood. CDR3 loop: CASSVGSLRDTQYF. The CDR3 nucleotides read TGTGCCAGCAGCGTAGGTTCTCTGAGGGATACGCAGTATTTT.